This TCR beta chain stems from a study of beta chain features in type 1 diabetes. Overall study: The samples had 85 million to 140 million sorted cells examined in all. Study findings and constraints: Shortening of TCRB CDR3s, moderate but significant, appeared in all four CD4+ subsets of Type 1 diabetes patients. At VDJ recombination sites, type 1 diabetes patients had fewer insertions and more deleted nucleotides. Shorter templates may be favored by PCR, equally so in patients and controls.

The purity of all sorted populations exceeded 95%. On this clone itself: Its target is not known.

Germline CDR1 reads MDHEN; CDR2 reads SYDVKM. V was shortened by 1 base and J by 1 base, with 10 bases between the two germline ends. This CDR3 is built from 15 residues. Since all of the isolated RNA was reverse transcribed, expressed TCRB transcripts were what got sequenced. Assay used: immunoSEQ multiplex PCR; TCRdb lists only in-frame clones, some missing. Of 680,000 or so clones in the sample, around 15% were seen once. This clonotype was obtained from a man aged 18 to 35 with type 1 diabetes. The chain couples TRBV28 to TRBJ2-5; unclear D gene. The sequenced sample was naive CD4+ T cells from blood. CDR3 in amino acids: CASSLSGPRQETQYF. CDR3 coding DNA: TGTGCCAGCAGTTTATCCGGTCCACGCCAAGAGACCCAGTACTTC.